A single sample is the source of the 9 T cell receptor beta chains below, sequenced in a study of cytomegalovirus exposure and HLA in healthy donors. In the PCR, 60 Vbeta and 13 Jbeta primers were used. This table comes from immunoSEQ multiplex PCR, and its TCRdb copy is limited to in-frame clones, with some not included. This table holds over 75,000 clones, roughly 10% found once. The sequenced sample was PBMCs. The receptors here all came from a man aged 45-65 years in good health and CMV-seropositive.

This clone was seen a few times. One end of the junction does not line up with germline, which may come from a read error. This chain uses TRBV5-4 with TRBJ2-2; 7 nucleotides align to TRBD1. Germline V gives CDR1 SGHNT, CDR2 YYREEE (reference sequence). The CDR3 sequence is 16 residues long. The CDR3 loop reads CASMNGEQGYTGALFF. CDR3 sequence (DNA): TGTGCCAGCATGAATGGAGAACAGGGGTACACCGGGGCGCTGTTTTTT. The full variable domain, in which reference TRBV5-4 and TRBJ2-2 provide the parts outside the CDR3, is ETGVTQSPTHLIKTRGQQVTLRCSSQSGHNTVSWYQQALGQGPQFIFQYYREEENGRGNFPPRFSGLQFPNYSSELNVNALELDDSALYLCASMNGEQGYTGALFFGEGSRLTVL.

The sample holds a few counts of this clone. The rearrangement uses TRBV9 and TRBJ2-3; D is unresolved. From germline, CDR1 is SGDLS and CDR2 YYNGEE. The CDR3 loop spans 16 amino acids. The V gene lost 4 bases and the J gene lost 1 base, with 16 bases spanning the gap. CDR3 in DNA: TGTGCCAGCAGCCCTCTAATGCAAGAGCGCACAGATACGCAGTATTTT. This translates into CASSPLMQERTDTQYF.

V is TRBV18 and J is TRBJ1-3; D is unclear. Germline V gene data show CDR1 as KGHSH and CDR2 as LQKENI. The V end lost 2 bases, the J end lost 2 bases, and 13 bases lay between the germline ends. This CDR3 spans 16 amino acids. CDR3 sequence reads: CASSPAGGPAGNTIYF. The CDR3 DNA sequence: TGTGCCAGCTCACCAGCAGGAGGGCCGGCTGGAAACACCATATATTTT.

The CDR3 reads CAWSVQGNTEAFF. The DNA for the CDR3 is TGTGCCTGGAGTGTACAGGGTAACACTGAAGCTTTCTTT. V is TRBV30 and J is TRBJ1-1; D possibly corresponds to TRBD1 (6 bases). The germline V gene has CDR1 GTSNPN and CDR2 SVGIG (reference sequence). The CDR3 loop spans 13 amino acids. Between the trimmed V and J ends, which lost 0 bases and 2 bases, there was a span of 7 bases. Full variable domain (outside the CDR3, taken from reference TRBV30 and TRBJ1-1): SQTIHQWPATLVQPVGSPLSLECTVEGTSNPNLYWYRQAAGRGLQLLFYSVGIGQISSEVPQNLSASRPQDRQFILSSKKLLLSDSGFYLCAWSVQGNTEAFFGQGTRLTVV.

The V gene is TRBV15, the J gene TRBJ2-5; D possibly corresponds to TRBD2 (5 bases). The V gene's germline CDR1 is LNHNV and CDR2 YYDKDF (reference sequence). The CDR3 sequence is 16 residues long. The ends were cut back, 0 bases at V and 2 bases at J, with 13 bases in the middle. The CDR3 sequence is CATSRDEGTPQETQYF. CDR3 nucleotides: TGTGCCACCAGCAGAGATGAGGGAACCCCTCAAGAGACCCAGTACTTC. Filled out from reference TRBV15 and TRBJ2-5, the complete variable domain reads DAMVIQNPRYQVTQFGKPVTLSCSQTLNHNVMYWYQQKSSQAPKLLFHYYDKDFNNEADTPDNFQSRRPNTSFCFLDIRSPGLGDTAMYLCATSRDEGTPQETQYFGPGTRLLVL.

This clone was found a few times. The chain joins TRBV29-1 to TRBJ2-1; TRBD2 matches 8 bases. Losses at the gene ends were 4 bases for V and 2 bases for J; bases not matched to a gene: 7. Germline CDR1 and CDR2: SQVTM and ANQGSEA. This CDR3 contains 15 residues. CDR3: CSVGRGAGAYNEQFF. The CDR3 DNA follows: TGCAGCGTTGGTCGGGGAGCGGGAGCCTACAATGAGCAGTTCTTC.

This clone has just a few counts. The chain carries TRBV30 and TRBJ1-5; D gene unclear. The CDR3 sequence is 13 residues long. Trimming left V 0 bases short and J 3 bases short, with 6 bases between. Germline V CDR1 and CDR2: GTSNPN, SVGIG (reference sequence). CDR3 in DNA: TGTGCCTGGAGTGTTGACACCAATCAGCCCCAGCATTTT. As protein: CAWSVDTNQPQHF. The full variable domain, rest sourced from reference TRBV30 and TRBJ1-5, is SQTIHQWPATLVQPVGSPLSLECTVEGTSNPNLYWYRQAAGRGLQLLFYSVGIGQISSEVPQNLSASRPQDRQFILSSKKLLLSDSGFYLCAWSVDTNQPQHFGDGTRLSIL.

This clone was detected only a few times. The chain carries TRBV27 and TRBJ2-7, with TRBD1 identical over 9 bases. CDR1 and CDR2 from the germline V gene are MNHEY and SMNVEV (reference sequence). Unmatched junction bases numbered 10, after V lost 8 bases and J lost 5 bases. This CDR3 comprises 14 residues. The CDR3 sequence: CASGGPDRGNEQYF. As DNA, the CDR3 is TGTGCCAGCGGGGGCCCTGACAGGGGGAACGAGCAGTACTTC.

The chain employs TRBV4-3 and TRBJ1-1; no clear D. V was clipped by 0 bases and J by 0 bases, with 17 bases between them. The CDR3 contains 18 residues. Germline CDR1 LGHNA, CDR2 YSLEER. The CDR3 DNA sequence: TGCGCCAGCAGCCAAGATTTTGTGAGGGCAGGAATGAACACTGAAGCTTTCTTT. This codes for CASSQDFVRAGMNTEAFF.